A single T cell receptor (beta chain) is shown here with its context. It was with a sample-barcoded 5' primer and a J-beta primer mix that a second PCR of roughly 7 to 12 cycles was run. Each cDNA molecule carried a tag from a template-switch adaptor that contained 12 random nucleotides. TCRdb reanalysed the 5' RACE reads using MiXCR and keeps one entry per CDR3 protein. The data hold 1.5 million to 2 million distinct CDR3 sequences, with roughly 27% observed a single time. Germline CDR1 reads SGHDT; CDR2 reads YYEEEE. The length of the CDR3 is 16 residues. Trimming shortened V by 0 bases and J by 0 bases, and 10 bases separated the two germline ends. This record comes from a study of blood T cells in healthy people across ages. Total RNA, at least 6 micrograms per sample, came from PBMCs.

The clonotype was recovered from a woman aged 25 to 39 in good health. The sequencing input was blood. The chain couples TRBV5-6 to TRBJ2-4; unclear D gene. The CDR3 region has the DNA TGTGCCAGCAGCTTGGTTGGGCCTCTAGCCAAAAACATTCAGTACTTC. Residues: CASSLVGPLAKNIQYF.